This paragraph covers one TCR beta chain sequence. Its specificity is unknown. The data were taken from a study of OX40 agonist ivuxolimab in advanced cancers. Study-wide context: Patients received the agonistic anti-OX40 (CD134) antibody ivuxolimab. General study results and limits: CD4+ and CD8+ blood T cells expanded clonally by week 6 at 0.1 to 3.0 mg/kg.

TCRdb's table, derived via immunoSEQ multiplex PCR, lists solely in-frame clones and lacks some. The table has tens of thousands of clones, over 75% seen once; the top ten hold 0.24%. The receptor was derived from an adult with an advanced solid tumor such as melanoma, head and neck, liver or kidney cancer. The specimen comprised CD4+ or CD8+ T cells sorted from blood, sampled in a trial of the OX40 agonist ivuxolimab.

CDR3 DNA sequence: TGCGCCGTGGGGGCCTCTGGGGCCAACGTCCTGACTTTC. It is translated as CAVGASGANVLTF. This rearrangement joins TRBV10-2 to TRBJ2-6; possible D gene TRBD1, 6 bases. Between the trimmed V and J ends, which lost 11 bases and 0 bases, there was a span of 8 bases. Looked up from germline, CDR1 is WSHSY and CDR2 is SAAADI. This CDR3 is 13 amino acids long.